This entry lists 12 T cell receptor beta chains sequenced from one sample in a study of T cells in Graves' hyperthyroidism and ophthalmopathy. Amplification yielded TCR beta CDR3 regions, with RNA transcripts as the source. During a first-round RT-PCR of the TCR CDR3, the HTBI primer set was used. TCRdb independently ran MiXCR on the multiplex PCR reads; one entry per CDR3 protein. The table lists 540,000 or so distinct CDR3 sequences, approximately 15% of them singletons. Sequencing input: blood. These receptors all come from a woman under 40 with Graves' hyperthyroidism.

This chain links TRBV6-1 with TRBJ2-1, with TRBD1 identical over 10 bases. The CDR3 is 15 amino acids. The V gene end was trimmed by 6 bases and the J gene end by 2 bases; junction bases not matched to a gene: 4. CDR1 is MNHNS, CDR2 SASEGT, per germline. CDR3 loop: CASSKTGGAYNEQFF. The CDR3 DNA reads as TGTGCCAGCAGCAAGACAGGGGGCGCCTACAATGAGCAGTTCTTC.

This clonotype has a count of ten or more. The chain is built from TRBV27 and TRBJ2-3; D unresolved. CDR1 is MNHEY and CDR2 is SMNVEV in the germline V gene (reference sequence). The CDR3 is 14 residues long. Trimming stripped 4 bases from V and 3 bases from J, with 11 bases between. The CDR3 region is CASSSQLRTDTQYF. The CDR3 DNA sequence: TGTGCCAGCAGTTCCCAATTGAGGACAGATACGCAGTATTTT.

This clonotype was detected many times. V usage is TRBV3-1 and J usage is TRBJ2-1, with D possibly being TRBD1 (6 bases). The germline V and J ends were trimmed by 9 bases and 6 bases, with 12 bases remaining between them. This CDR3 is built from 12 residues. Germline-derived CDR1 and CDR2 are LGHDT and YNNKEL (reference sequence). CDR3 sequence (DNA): TGTGCCAGTACAGGGTCTCGCAATGAGCAGTTCTTC. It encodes CASTGSRNEQFF.

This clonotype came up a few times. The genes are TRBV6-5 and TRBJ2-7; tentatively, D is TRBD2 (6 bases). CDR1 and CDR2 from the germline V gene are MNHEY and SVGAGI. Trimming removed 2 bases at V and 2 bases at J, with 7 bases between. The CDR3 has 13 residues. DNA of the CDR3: TGTGCCAGCAGTTACCCGGGAGCCTACGAGCAGTACTTC. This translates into CASSYPGAYEQYF.

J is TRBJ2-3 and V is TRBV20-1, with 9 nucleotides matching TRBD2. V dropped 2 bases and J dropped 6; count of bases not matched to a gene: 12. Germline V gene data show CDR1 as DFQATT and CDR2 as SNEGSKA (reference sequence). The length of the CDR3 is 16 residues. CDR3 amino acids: CSARNRLADTIDTQYF. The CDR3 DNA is TGCAGTGCTAGAAATCGACTAGCGGACACAATTGATACGCAGTATTTT.

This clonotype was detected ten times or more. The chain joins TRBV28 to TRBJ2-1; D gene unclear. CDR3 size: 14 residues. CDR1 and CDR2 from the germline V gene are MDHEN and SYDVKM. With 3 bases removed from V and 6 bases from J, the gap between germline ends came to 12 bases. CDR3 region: CASSFGLPPNEQFF. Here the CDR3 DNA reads TGTGCCAGCAGTTTTGGTCTCCCTCCCAATGAGCAGTTCTTC.

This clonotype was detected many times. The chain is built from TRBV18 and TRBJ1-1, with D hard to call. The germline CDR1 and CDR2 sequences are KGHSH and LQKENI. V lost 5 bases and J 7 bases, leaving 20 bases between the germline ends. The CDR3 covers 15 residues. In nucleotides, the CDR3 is TGTGCCAGCTCATCCCGGACCCCACCCTCAGGTGAAGCTTTCTTT. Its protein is CASSSRTPPSGEAFF.

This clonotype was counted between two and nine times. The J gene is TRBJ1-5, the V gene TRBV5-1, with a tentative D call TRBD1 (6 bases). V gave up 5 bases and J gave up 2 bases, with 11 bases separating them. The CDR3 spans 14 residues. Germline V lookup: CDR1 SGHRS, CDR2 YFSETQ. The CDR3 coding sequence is TGCGCCAGCAGTATAGAGGGGGGCAATCAGCCCCAGCATTTT. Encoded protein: CASSIEGGNQPQHF.

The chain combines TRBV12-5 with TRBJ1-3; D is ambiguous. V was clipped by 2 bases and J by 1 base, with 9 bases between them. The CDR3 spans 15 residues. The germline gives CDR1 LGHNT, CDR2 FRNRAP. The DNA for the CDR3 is TGTGCTAGTGGTTTGCCAGACTTGTCTGGAAACACCATATATTTT. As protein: CASGLPDLSGNTIYF.

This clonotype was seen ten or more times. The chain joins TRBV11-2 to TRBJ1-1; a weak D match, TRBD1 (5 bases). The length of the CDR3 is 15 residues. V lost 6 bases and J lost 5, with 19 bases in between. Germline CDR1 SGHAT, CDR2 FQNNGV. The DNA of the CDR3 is TGTGCCAGCAGGTCCCCCCGCCAGGGCGGGACTGAAGCTTTCTTT. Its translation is CASRSPRQGGTEAFF.

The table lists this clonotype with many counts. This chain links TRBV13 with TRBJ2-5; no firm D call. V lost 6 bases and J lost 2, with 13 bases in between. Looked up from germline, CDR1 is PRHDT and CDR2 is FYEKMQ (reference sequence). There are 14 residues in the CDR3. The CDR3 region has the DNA TGTGCCAGCAGGCGGTGGGTAATGCAAGAGACCCAGTACTTC. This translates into CASRRWVMQETQYF.

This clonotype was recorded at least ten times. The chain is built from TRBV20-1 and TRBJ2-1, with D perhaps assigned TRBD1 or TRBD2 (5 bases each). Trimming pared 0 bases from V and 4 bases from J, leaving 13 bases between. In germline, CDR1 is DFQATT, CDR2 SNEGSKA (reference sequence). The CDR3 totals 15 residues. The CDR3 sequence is CSARDDGTLYNEQFF. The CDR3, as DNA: TGCAGTGCTAGAGATGACGGGACCCTTTACAATGAGCAGTTCTTC.